These 26 T cell receptor beta chains share one sample of origin, sequenced in a study of CD8+CD57+ T cells in acquired aplastic anemia. TCR beta VDJ and CDR3 profiling used genomic DNA as template. TCRdb analysed the reads with MiXCR anew, one entry per CDR3 protein. The repertoire consists of about 190,000 distinct CDR3 sequences, with less than 65% occurring once and the leading ten covering 16%. The sequenced material came from sorted CD4+, CD8+, or CD8+CD57+ T cells (not recorded which) from PBMCs. Receptors originate from a human donor in good health, serving as a control.

This clonotype was recorded many times. The chain is built from TRBV10-3 and TRBJ2-1; no clear D gene. This CDR3 contains 14 residues. The germline V gene encodes CDR1 ENHRY and CDR2 SYGVKD. Trimming pared 2 bases from V and 10 bases from J, leaving 15 bases between. The CDR3 loop is CAISERSILFEQFF. The CDR3 nucleotides are TGTGCCATCAGTGAGAGGTCCATTTTATTCGAGCAGTTCTTC.

The rearrangement uses TRBV10-3 and TRBJ1-5, with 8 positions matching TRBD1. Trimming removed 7 bases from V and 3 bases from J; junction bases left unmatched: 2. CDR3 length: 13 residues. CDR1 is ENHRY, CDR2 SYGVKD, per germline. CDR3 sequence reads: CAITDRVNQPQHF. Here the CDR3 DNA reads TGTGCCATCACGGACAGGGTCAATCAGCCCCAGCATTTT.

A remark on this clonotype: The junction departs from germline at one end; a sequencing error may be responsible. This sequence joins TRBV10-1 and TRBJ2-3; a weak D match, TRBD1 (5 bases). Germline lookup yields CDR1 WNHNN and CDR2 SYGVQD (reference sequence). The CDR3 extends over 11 amino acids. CDR3 DNA: TGCGCCAGCGACAGCACAGATACGCAGTCTTTT. This sequence encodes CASDSTDTQSF.

This clonotype was seen at least ten times. The rearrangement joins TRBV19 to TRBJ1-1, with D possibly TRBD1 on 6 matching bases. CDR1 and CDR2 from the germline V gene are LNHDA and SQIVND (reference sequence). V was shortened by 3 bases and J by 1 base, with 9 bases between the two germline ends. The CDR3 is made up of 14 amino acids. The DNA of the CDR3 is TGTGCCAGTAGTATGACAGGTACGAACACTGAAGCTTTCTTT. It encodes CASSMTGTNTEAFF.

The table lists this clonotype with many counts. V is TRBV5-8 and J is TRBJ1-6; TRBD1 agrees at 7 bases. Trimming removed 0 bases from V and 3 bases from J; junction bases left unmatched: 3. The CDR3 sequence is 16 residues long. Germline CDR1 and CDR2: SGHTS and YDEGEE. The CDR3 nucleotides are TGTGCCAGCAGCTTGGCAGGGGGAAACTATAATTCACCCCTCCACTTT. As protein: CASSLAGGNYNSPLHF.

This clonotype was seen at least ten times. The V gene is TRBV6-1, the J gene TRBJ1-5; no reliable D call. CDR3 length: 17 residues. Germline assignment: CDR1 MNHNS and CDR2 SASEGT. The V gene lost 0 bases and the J gene lost 0 bases, with 12 bases spanning the gap. The CDR3 loop reads CASSEAGGWGSNQPQHF. DNA for the CDR3: TGTGCCAGCAGTGAAGCAGGCGGCTGGGGTAGCAATCAGCCCCAGCATTTT.

The CDR3 sequence: CASSEGQGAAEAFF. The CDR3 DNA follows: TGTGCCAGCAGTGAGGGACAGGGGGCCGCTGAAGCTTTCTTT. The V gene is TRBV2, the J gene TRBJ1-1; 12 bases agree with TRBD1. Germline CDR1 is SNHLY and CDR2 is FYNNEI. J was trimmed by 6 bases and V by 3 bases; bases with no gene match: 2. The CDR3 is 14 amino acids.

The V gene is TRBV2, the J gene TRBJ1-6; D unresolved. Trimming removed 5 bases from V and 0 bases from J, with 11 bases in between. Germline CDR1 SNHLY, CDR2 FYNNEI. The CDR3 sequence is 16 residues long. In DNA, the CDR3 is TGTGCCAGCAGTCCTGACGGGAGCTCCTATAATTCACCCCTCCACTTT. Amino acid sequence: CASSPDGSSYNSPLHF.

Ten or more counts support this clonotype. The chain carries TRBV7-3 and TRBJ2-2; tentative D call: TRBD1 (5 bases). V lost 6 bases and J 0 bases, leaving 14 bases between the germline ends. The CDR3 extends over 16 amino acids. The germline CDR1 and CDR2 sequences are SGHTA and FQGTGA. This CDR3 reads CASSAVGPPNTGELFF. The CDR3 nucleotides read TGTGCCAGCAGTGCTGTGGGGCCTCCGAACACCGGGGAGCTGTTTTTT.

V gene TRBV7-3 combines with J gene TRBJ1-2, with unresolved D. The CDR3 spans 13 residues. V was shortened by 3 bases and J by 7 bases, with 12 bases between the two germline ends. CDR1 SGHTA and CDR2 FQGTGA come from the germline V gene. The DNA for the CDR3 is TGTGCCAGCAGCTTTGGTCCCAAAGGTGGCTACACCTTC. This encodes CASSFGPKGGYTF.

This clonotype occurred many times. The chain employs TRBV5-1 and TRBJ1-2, with TRBD1 matching over 9 bases. After removal of 4 bases from V and 4 bases from J, the junction contained 8 bases not matched to a gene. In germline, CDR1 is SGHRS, CDR2 YFSETQ. The CDR3 extends over 15 amino acids. The DNA of the CDR3 is TGCGCCAGCAGCCAACCCGGACAGGGGTTCTATGGCTACACCTTC. It yields the protein CASSQPGQGFYGYTF.

This clonotype was seen just once. This chain uses TRBV2 with TRBJ1-6; D remains unclear. V lost 8 bases and J 1 base, leaving 9 bases between the germline ends. Germline loops: CDR1 SNHLY, CDR2 FYNNEI. The CDR3 loop spans 14 amino acids. CDR3 sequence: CASGSWSYNSPLHF. CDR3 in DNA: TGTGCCAGCGGCTCCTGGTCCTATAATTCACCCCTCCACTTT.

This chain uses TRBV7-9 with TRBJ2-1; no definite D call. CDR1 is SEHNR, CDR2 FQNEAQ, per germline (reference sequence). Trimming stripped 4 bases from V and 0 bases from J, with 4 bases between. This CDR3 contains 13 residues. Here the CDR3 DNA reads TGTGCCAGCAGCTCGAGCTCCTACAATGAGCAGTTCTTC. It specifies CASSSSSYNEQFF.

This clonotype was observed at least ten times. The V gene is TRBV20-1, the J gene TRBJ1-1, with 9 bases aligning to TRBD1. The CDR3 extends over 13 amino acids. V shed 7 bases and J 7 bases; nucleotides not matched to a gene: 10. Looked up from germline, CDR1 is DFQATT and CDR2 is SNEGSKA (reference sequence). DNA of the CDR3: TGCAGTGTACCGGGACAGGGCTTACGTGAAGCTTTCTTT. Amino acids: CSVPGQGLREAFF.

This clonotype has a handful of counts. One end of the junction fails to match germline, which may point to a read error. The V and J genes are TRBV10-2 and TRBJ2-7; 11 nucleotides match TRBD2. The germline gives CDR1 WSHSY, CDR2 SAAADI. This CDR3 comprises 15 residues. The CDR3 region is CASSPGLAGGNEQYF. The CDR3 DNA reads as TGTGCCAGCAGCCCAGGGCTAGCGGGGGGAAACGAGCAGTACTTC.

This sequence joins TRBV10-3 and TRBJ1-1; D not resolved. The CDR3 sequence is 15 residues long. The germline gives CDR1 ENHRY, CDR2 SYGVKD. V was trimmed by 7 bases and J by 9 bases, leaving 24 bases between them. The DNA of the CDR3 is TGTGCCATCAAAAGTACCGGAACGGGAAACACGAAAGCTTTCTTT. Translated: CAIKSTGTGNTKAFF.

The V and J genes are TRBV29-1 and TRBJ2-7, with 8 bases that match TRBD1. The CDR3 length is 14 residues. CDR1 SQVTM and CDR2 ANQGSEA come from the germline V gene. The trim removed 3 bases at V and 7 bases at J, leaving 11 bases unmatched. The CDR3 reads CSVDPTGDGMEQYF. CDR3 bases: TGCAGCGTTGATCCGACAGGGGACGGGATGGAGCAGTACTTC.

CDR3 bases: TGTGCCAGTACCTCGCGACTTGCAACTAATGAAAAACTGTTTTTT. Protein: CASTSRLATNEKLFF. The chain links TRBV19 to TRBJ1-4; D is undetermined. Trimming removed 7 bases at V and 0 bases at J, with 12 bases between. This CDR3 is 15 amino acids long. Per the germline V gene, CDR1 is LNHDA and CDR2 is SQIVND (reference sequence). The full variable domain, its missing parts supplied by reference TRBV19 and TRBJ1-4, is DGGITQSPKYLFRKEGQNVTLSCEQNLNHDAMYWYRQDPGQGLRLIYYSQIVNDFQKGDIAEGYSVSREKKESFPLTVTSAQKNPTAFYLCASTSRLATNEKLFFGSGTQLSVL.

The CDR3 DNA reads TGTGCCAGCAGTCCCCTCACGGGAACTAAGGGGCGCATTCAGTACTTC. It specifies CASSPLTGTKGRIQYF. The V and J genes are TRBV6-2 or TRBV6-3 and TRBJ2-4; tentatively, D is TRBD1 or TRBD2 (5 bases each). CDR3 length equals 16 residues. V lost 5 bases to trimming and J lost 9 bases, with 23 bases between them. CDR1 and CDR2 (germline): MNHEY, SVGEGT.

V and J are TRBV24-1 and TRBJ2-7; D not resolved. Trimming took off 4 bases at V and 2 bases at J, with 11 bases between the two ends. This CDR3 has 14 amino acids. Germline V lookup: CDR1 KGHDR, CDR2 SFDVKD. The CDR3 spells CATSEAGFPYEQYF. The DNA of the CDR3 is TGTGCCACCAGTGAGGCCGGATTTCCCTACGAGCAGTACTTC.

There are many counts of this clonotype. The chain recombines TRBV19 with TRBJ1-1; unclear D gene. CDR1 and CDR2 (germline): LNHDA, SQIVND (reference sequence). Trimming shortened V by 5 bases and J by 8 bases, and 18 bases separated the two germline ends. This CDR3 spans 14 amino acids. This CDR3 is CASSPVVGISEAFF. CDR3 in DNA: TGTGCCAGTAGTCCCGTGGTGGGTATCTCGGAAGCTTTCTTT.

The J gene is TRBJ2-7, the V gene TRBV9; TRBD1 aligns across 7 bases. CDR1 is SGDLS and CDR2 is YYNGEE in the germline V gene. The CDR3 consists of 13 residues. After removal of 5 bases from V and 5 bases from J, the junction contained 7 bases not matched to a gene. CDR3 sequence (DNA): TGTGCCAGCAGTCAACAGGGGTCCCACGAGCAGTACTTC. Translating it yields CASSQQGSHEQYF.

The genes are TRBV7-9 and TRBJ2-7, with D perhaps TRBD1 or TRBD2 (5 bases each). Germline values: CDR1 SEHNR, CDR2 FQNEAQ (reference sequence). The CDR3 covers 12 residues. CDR3 sequence (DNA): TGTGCCAGCAGCATGGGACCCTTTGAGCCGTACGTC. Translating it yields CASSMGPFEPYV.

Regarding this clonotype: A read error may explain this, as a much larger clone is one base away. The rearrangement uses TRBV4-3 and TRBJ1-2; D remains unclear. From germline, CDR1 is LGHNA and CDR2 YSLEER. The CDR3 is 14 amino acids. V was trimmed by 3 bases and J by 0 bases, leaving 8 bases between them. CDR3 in amino acids: CASSHPTANYGYTF. The CDR3 nucleotides are TGCGCCAGCAGCCACCCTACAGCTAACTATGGCTACACCTTC.

The rearrangement uses TRBV7-8 and TRBJ2-1; tentatively, D is TRBD2 (6 bases). V was clipped by 3 bases and J by 2 bases, with 11 bases between them. The CDR3 covers 15 residues. Germline CDR1 SGHVS, CDR2 FQNEAQ. The CDR3 sequence: CASSFKLATYNEQFF. The CDR3 coding sequence is TGTGCCAGCAGCTTTAAACTAGCAACCTACAATGAGCAGTTCTTC.

The genes are TRBV18 and TRBJ2-7; 8 nucleotides agree with TRBD1. Germline V CDR1 and CDR2: KGHSH, LQKENI. The CDR3 is made up of 15 amino acids. After removal of 2 bases from V and 2 bases from J, the junction contained 5 bases not matched to a gene. The chain's CDR3 is CASSPSTGDAYEQYF. The CDR3 bases are TGTGCCAGCTCACCATCGACAGGGGACGCCTACGAGCAGTACTTC.